The 18 T cell receptor beta chains given below trace back to one sample, sequenced in a study of PD-L1 blockade in urothelial cancer. Regarding time point: pretreatment peripheral blood. Sequencing was performed with immunoSEQ multiplex PCR; in TCRdb, only in-frame clones are kept and a portion is missing. Of more than 85,000 clones listed, around 86% were seen once; the top ten hold about 2%. This specimen was PBMCs, taken around atezolizumab (anti-PD-L1) treatment. The receptors come from a man in his fifties or sixties with urothelial cancer.

V is TRBV27 and J is TRBJ2-2; TRBD1 matches 7 bases. Germline V lookup: CDR1 MNHEY, CDR2 SMNVEV (reference sequence). Unmatched junction bases numbered 1, after V lost 2 bases and J lost 7 bases. The CDR3 extends over 13 amino acids. The CDR3 is CASSLNRGGELFF. CDR3 sequence (DNA): TGTGCCAGCAGTTTAAACAGGGGCGGGGAGCTGTTTTTT.

This clone was seen a few times. This chain links TRBV25-1 with TRBJ1-2; no clear D. Trimming removed 1 base at V and 4 bases at J, with 10 bases between. CDR1 and CDR2 from the germline V gene are MGHDK and SYGVNS. The CDR3 is 14 amino acids. CDR3 in amino acids: CASSEFSSLYGYTF. The CDR3 DNA is TGTGCCAGCAGTGAATTTAGTAGTCTCTATGGCTACACCTTC.

The CDR3 DNA is TGCAGCGTGCAGGGGGCAAGTCAGCCCCAGCATTTT. Amino acid sequence: CSVQGASQPQHF. The rearrangement links TRBV29-1 to TRBJ1-5, with 8 positions matching TRBD1. V shed 6 bases and J 6 bases; nucleotides not matched to a gene: 4. Germline assignment: CDR1 SQVTM and CDR2 ANQGSEA. This CDR3 contains 12 residues.

This rearrangement joins TRBV19 to TRBJ2-3, with D uncertain. The CDR3 has 14 amino acids. CDR1 is LNHDA, CDR2 SQIVND, per germline (reference sequence). V was clipped by 5 bases and J by 2 bases, with 11 bases between them. Here the CDR3 DNA reads TGTGCCAGTAGTCCTTCCCCAGTCACAGATACGCAGTATTTT. It encodes CASSPSPVTDTQYF.

The V gene is TRBV18, the J gene TRBJ2-1; D is unresolved. Trimming pared 6 bases from V and 5 bases from J, leaving 17 bases between. The CDR3 length is 15 residues. Germline V gives CDR1 KGHSH, CDR2 LQKENI. The CDR3 spells CASSPPGDGNNEQFF. DNA of the CDR3: TGTGCCAGCTCCCCTCCAGGTGACGGTAACAATGAGCAGTTCTTC.

The V gene is TRBV2, the J gene TRBJ2-7, with 7 positions matching TRBD1. The V segment lost 8 bases and the J segment 2 bases; nucleotides outside the gene matches: 6. The germline V gene encodes CDR1 SNHLY and CDR2 FYNNEI. The CDR3 runs to 13 residues. The CDR3 DNA reads TGTGCCAGCCTCGACAGGGAAGCCTACGAGCAGTACTTC. Translated, it gives CASLDREAYEQYF.

DNA of the CDR3: TGTGCCAGCAGTTACTCAGGGGGTAACACCGGGGAGCTGTTTTTT. It is translated as CASSYSGGNTGELFF. The chain uses TRBV6-5 and TRBJ2-2, with D perhaps matching TRBD1 (6 bases). The V end was cut by 0 bases, the J end by 2 bases, with 7 bases between. Germline CDR1 and CDR2: MNHEY and SVGAGI. The length of the CDR3 is 15 residues.

The chain employs TRBV7-3 and TRBJ2-5; the match to TRBD2 covers 12 bases. The V gene end was trimmed by 2 bases and the J gene end by 1 base; junction bases not matched to a gene: 2. Looked up from germline, CDR1 is SGHTA and CDR2 is FQGTGA. This CDR3 is built from 16 residues. The chain's CDR3 is CASSLGLAGLQETQYF. CDR3 coding DNA: TGTGCCAGCAGCTTAGGACTAGCGGGACTCCAAGAGACCCAGTACTTC.

V is TRBV7-9 and J is TRBJ1-4; 9 nucleotides match TRBD1. V lost 5 bases, J lost 8 bases, and 12 bases stayed unmatched. The CDR3 runs 16 residues. Germline CDR1 SEHNR, CDR2 FQNEAQ (reference sequence). The CDR3 here is CASSIPTGGAGEKLFF. Here the CDR3 DNA reads TGTGCCAGCAGCATTCCTACAGGGGGCGCGGGAGAAAAACTGTTTTTT.

As to this clone: Other DNA sequences in the same sample also yield this CDR3. This sequence joins TRBV27 and TRBJ2-5; D ambiguous. The ends were cut back, 2 bases at V and 3 bases at J, with 7 bases in the middle. This CDR3 contains 13 residues. Germline CDR1 is MNHEY and CDR2 is SMNVEV (reference sequence). The CDR3 reads CASSLRRKETQYF. The DNA for the CDR3 is TGTGCCAGCAGTTTACGGCGGAAAGAGACCCAGTACTTC.

CDR3 amino acids: CASRAQGAGELFF. DNA for the CDR3: TGCGCCAGCAGGGCTCAGGGGGCCGGGGAGCTGTTTTTT. The J gene is TRBJ2-2, the V gene TRBV10-2; TRBD1 matches 7 bases. With 6 bases clipped from V and 6 bases from J, the junction kept 4 bases outside the gene matches. Germline assignment: CDR1 WSHSY and CDR2 SAAADI. The CDR3 totals 13 residues.

The chain recombines TRBV2 with TRBJ2-1; 9 bases fit TRBD2. Germline lookup yields CDR1 SNHLY and CDR2 FYNNEI. With V trimmed by 5 bases and J by 6 bases, 8 bases remained unmatched. This CDR3 is built from 15 residues. CDR3 sequence reads: CASSQTGTSPNEQFF. CDR3 nucleotide sequence: TGTGCCAGCAGTCAGACCGGGACTAGCCCCAATGAGCAGTTCTTC. The whole variable domain, remainder taken from reference TRBV2 and TRBJ2-1, is EPEVTQTPSHQVTQMGQEVILRCVPISNHLYFYWYRQILGQKVEFLVSFYNNEISEKSEIFDDQFSVERPDGSNFTLKIRSTKLEDSAMYFCASSQTGTSPNEQFFGPGTRLTVL.

The gene calls are TRBV7-2 and TRBJ2-2; tentatively, D is TRBD2 (6 bases). V shed 4 bases and J shed 2 bases, with 11 bases lying between them. The CDR3 consists of 15 residues. Germline V gene lookup returns CDR1 SGHTA and CDR2 FQGNSA. The CDR3 bases are TGTGCCAGCAGCTCTCGGGGGAGTAACACCGGGGAGCTGTTTTTT. Protein product: CASSSRGSNTGELFF.

Worth noting for this clone: One end of the junction is discordant with germline, which a read error may explain. J is TRBJ2-3 and V is TRBV7-7; 15 bases align to TRBD2. In germline, CDR1 is SSHAT, CDR2 FNYEAQ (reference sequence). The CDR3 totals 15 residues. The CDR3 protein is CASSLGLAGGDTQYF. DNA for the CDR3: TGTGCTAGCAGCCTCGGACTAGCGGGAGGGGATACGCAGTATTTT.

The rearrangement joins TRBV2 to TRBJ1-5; 8 bases line up with TRBD1. Germline loops: CDR1 SNHLY, CDR2 FYNNEI. After removal of 5 bases from V and 2 bases from J, the junction contained 2 bases not matched to a gene. This CDR3 has 14 residues. The CDR3 loop is CASSMDRGNQPQHF. CDR3 DNA: TGTGCCAGCAGTATGGACAGGGGCAATCAGCCCCAGCATTTT.

The chain combines TRBV5-1 with TRBJ2-3, with 10 bases lining up with TRBD2. CDR3 length equals 16 residues. Germline trimming cut 5 bases from V and 0 bases from J; bases unmatched to any gene: 6. CDR1 and CDR2 from the germline V gene are SGHRS and YFSETQ. CDR3: CASSYATSGSTDTQYF. CDR3 sequence (DNA): TGCGCCAGCAGTTATGCGACTAGCGGGAGCACAGATACGCAGTATTTT.

J is TRBJ2-1 and V is TRBV6-5; 11 positions match TRBD2. This CDR3 is 15 amino acids long. CDR1 MNHEY and CDR2 SVGAGI come from the germline V gene. The ends lost 6 bases at V and 9 bases at J; junction bases unmatched: 10. The CDR3: CASRINHSGRAEQFF. DNA for the CDR3: TGTGCCAGCAGAATCAACCATAGCGGGAGGGCTGAGCAGTTCTTC.

The chain couples TRBV27 to TRBJ2-1, with 7 bases aligning to TRBD1. In germline, CDR1 is MNHEY, CDR2 SMNVEV (reference sequence). The CDR3 consists of 16 residues. With 3 bases clipped from V and 4 bases from J, the junction kept 9 bases outside the gene matches. CDR3 region: CASSFESQTGYNEQFF. CDR3 nucleotide sequence: TGTGCCAGCAGTTTTGAGAGTCAGACAGGGTACAATGAGCAGTTCTTC.